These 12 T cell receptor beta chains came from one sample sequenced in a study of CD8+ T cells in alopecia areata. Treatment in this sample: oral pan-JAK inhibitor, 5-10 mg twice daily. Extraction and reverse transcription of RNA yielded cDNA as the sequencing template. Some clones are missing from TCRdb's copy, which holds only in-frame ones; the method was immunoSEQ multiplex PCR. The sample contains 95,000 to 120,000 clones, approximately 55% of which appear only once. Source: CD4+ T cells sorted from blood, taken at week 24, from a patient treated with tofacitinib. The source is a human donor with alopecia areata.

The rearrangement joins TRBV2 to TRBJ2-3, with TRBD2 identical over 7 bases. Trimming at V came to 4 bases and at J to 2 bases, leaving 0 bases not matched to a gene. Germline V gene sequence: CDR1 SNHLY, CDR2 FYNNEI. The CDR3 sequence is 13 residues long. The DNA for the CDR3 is TGTGCCAGCAGTGGGGACTACACAGATACGCAGTATTTT. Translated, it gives CASSGDYTDTQYF.

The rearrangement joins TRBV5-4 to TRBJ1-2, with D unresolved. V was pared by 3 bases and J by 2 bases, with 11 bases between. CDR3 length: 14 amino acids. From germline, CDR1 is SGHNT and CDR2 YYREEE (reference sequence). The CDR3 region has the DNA TGTGCCAGCAGCTCAGCGGGTGGGAACTATGGCTACACCTTC. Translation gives CASSSAGGNYGYTF. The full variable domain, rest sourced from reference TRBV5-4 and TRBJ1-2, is ETGVTQSPTHLIKTRGQQVTLRCSSQSGHNTVSWYQQALGQGPQFIFQYYREEENGRGNFPPRFSGLQFPNYSSELNVNALELDDSALYLCASSSAGGNYGYTFGSGTRLTVV.

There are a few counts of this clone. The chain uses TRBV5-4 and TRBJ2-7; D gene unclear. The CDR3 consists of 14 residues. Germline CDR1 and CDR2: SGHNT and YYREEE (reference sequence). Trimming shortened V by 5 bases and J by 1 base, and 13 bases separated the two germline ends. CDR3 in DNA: TGTGCCAGCAGTCCTACCCCCACATCCTACGAGCAGTACTTC. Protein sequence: CASSPTPTSYEQYF.

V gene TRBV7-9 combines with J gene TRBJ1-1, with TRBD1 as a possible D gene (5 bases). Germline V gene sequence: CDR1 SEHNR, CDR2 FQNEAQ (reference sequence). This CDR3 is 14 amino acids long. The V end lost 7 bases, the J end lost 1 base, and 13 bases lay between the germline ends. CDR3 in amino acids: CASTFAGSNTEAFF. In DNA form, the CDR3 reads TGTGCCAGCACCTTTGCAGGGTCGAACACTGAAGCTTTCTTT. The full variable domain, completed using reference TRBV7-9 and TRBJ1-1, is DTGVSQNPRHKITKRGQNVTFRCDPISEHNRLYWYRQTLGQGPEFLTYFQNEAQLEKSRLLSDRFSAERPKGSFSTLEIQRTEQGDSAMYLCASTFAGSNTEAFFGQGTRLTVV.

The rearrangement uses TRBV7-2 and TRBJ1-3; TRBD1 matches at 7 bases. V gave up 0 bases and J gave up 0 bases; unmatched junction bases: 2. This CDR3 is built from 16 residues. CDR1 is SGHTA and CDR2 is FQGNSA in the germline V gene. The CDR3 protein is CASSLAGTDSGNTIYF. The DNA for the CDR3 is TGTGCCAGCAGCTTAGCGGGGACAGACTCTGGAAACACCATATATTTT.

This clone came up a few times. DNA of the CDR3: TGTGCCAGCAGCTTACAGAGGGTCGGGGAGCTGTTTTTT. Translating gives CASSLQRVGELFF. The chain employs TRBV7-2 and TRBJ2-2; possible D gene TRBD2, 5 bases. The V end lost 2 bases, the J end lost 7 bases, and 8 bases lay between the germline ends. Germline values: CDR1 SGHTA, CDR2 FQGNSA. This CDR3 contains 13 residues.

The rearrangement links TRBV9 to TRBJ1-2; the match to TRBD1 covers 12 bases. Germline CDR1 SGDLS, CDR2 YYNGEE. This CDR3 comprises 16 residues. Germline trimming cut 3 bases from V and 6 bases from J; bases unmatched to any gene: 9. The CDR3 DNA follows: TGTGCCAGCAGCGGCAAAACCGGGACAGGGGGCAATGGCTACACCTTC. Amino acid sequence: CASSGKTGTGGNGYTF.

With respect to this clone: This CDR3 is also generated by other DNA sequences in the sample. The DNA for the CDR3 is TGTGCCAGCAGCTTAGATAGCACAGATACGCAGTATTTT. Residues: CASSLDSTDTQYF. The chain couples TRBV5-4 to TRBJ2-3, with unresolved D. The V gene's germline CDR1 is SGHNT and CDR2 YYREEE (reference sequence). Trimming shortened V by 2 bases and J by 0 bases, and 4 bases separated the two germline ends. This CDR3 contains 13 residues.

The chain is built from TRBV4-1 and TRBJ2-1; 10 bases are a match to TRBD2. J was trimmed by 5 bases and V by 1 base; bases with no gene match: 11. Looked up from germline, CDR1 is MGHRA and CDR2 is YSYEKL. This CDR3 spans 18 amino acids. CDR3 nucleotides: TGCGCCAGCAGCCAAGGACGGCAAGCGGGGGGGCACAACAATGAGCAGTTCTTC. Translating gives CASSQGRQAGGHNNEQFF.

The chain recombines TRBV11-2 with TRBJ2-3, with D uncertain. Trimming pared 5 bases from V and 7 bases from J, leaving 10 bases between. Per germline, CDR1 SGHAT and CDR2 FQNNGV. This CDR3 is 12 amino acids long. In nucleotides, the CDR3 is TGTGCCAGCAGCCCGAATGGGTATACGCAGTATTTT. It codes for CASSPNGYTQYF.

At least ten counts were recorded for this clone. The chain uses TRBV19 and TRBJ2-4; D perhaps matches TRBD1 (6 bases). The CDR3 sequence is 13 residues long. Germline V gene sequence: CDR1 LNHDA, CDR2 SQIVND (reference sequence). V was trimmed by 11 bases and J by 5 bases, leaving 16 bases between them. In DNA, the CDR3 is TGTGCCTCCATCGGGACACCCCAAAACATTCAGTACTTC. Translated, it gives CASIGTPQNIQYF.

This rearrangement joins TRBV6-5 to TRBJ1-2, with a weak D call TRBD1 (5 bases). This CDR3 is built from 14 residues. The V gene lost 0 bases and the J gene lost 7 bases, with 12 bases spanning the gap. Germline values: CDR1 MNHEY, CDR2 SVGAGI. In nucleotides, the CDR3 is TGTGCCAGCAGTTACTCGGCAGGGAAGGGTGGCTACACCTTC. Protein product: CASSYSAGKGGYTF.